This T cell receptor (beta chain) was documented in a study of cytomegalovirus exposure and HLA in healthy donors. Only one count was recorded for this clone. Its target is unknown. V lost 4 bases and J lost 10, with 7 bases in between. This CDR3 has 11 amino acids. Germline V gene data show CDR1 as KGHSH and CDR2 as LQKENI. Repertoires were generated with immunoSEQ multiplex PCR, while TCRdb's copy carries only in-frame clones and drops some. Of 71,000 or so clones listed, roughly 94% were seen once; the top ten hold more than 3%. General study findings and limits: About 180 TCR beta chains were listed as cytomegalovirus-associated.

This TCR came from a woman between 18 and 29 years old in good health and CMV-seropositive. The V and J genes are TRBV18 and TRBJ2-2; D is unresolved. Sequenced input: PBMCs. CDR3 residues: CASSLVSELFF. The DNA for the CDR3 is TGTGCCAGCTCACTCGTCTCGGAGCTGTTTTTT.